These T cell receptor beta chains were read from a single sample in a study of cytomegalovirus exposure and HLA in healthy donors. Clones were sequenced by immunoSEQ multiplex PCR, and TCRdb holds only the in-frame ones, with some missing. The top ten clones hold 1.5% to 2% of a sample with roughly 58,000 clones, around 83% of them seen once. What was sequenced was PBMCs. The receptors stem from a human donor in good health. Both conserved end residues are part of each CDR3.

j_call,v_call,cdr3_aa
TRBJ2-2,TRBV30,CASSRGKRGNSGELFF
TRBJ2-2,TRBV11-1,CASSFSTGETGELFF
TRBJ2-1,TRBV6-1,CASSYEEGYNEQFF
TRBJ2-1,TRBV4-2,CASSQVLLEPGMEQFF
TRBJ2-7,TRBV27,CASSSRGGDRVDEQYF
TRBJ2-5,TRBV19,CASSRRGLAGQETQYF
TRBJ2-1,TRBV7-9,CANSGSGTPTGNEQFF
TRBJ1-1,TRBV6-1,CASSRGGLNTEAFF
TRBJ2-1,TRBV18,CATDSGIGNEQFF
TRBJ2-1,TRBV5-1,CASSTSGQRNNEQFF
TRBJ2-3,TRBV7-9,CASSLQGSTDTQYF
TRBJ1-4,TRBV4-2,CASSQGGTVSREEKLFF
TRBJ2-7,TRBV7-6,CASSPGDDYEQYF
TRBJ2-1,TRBV4-3,CASSQDPRAAYNEQFF
TRBJ2-3,TRBV7-9,CASSSDRGYLDTQYF
TRBJ2-5,TRBV6-4,CASSSATGGEETQYF
TRBJ2-1,TRBV7-2,CASSSPGGHNEQFF
TRBJ2-3,TRBV9,CASSILAGEHGDTQYF
TRBJ2-5,TRBV5-4,CASSLVRAGFEETQYF
TRBJ1-2,TRBV2,CASSDGTGMNGYTF
TRBJ1-4,TRBV27,CASKPGTGTYVNEKLFF
TRBJ1-5,TRBV12-5,CASTLSRSQPQHF
TRBJ1-6,TRBV4-1,CASSRDTYNSPLHF
TRBJ1-4,TRBV4-3,CASSYRGEKLFF
TRBJ1-6,TRBV19,CASSTGGANSPLHF
TRBJ1-3,TRBV5-6,CASSSLQRTGNTIYF
TRBJ1-2,TRBV9,CASWGQGYGYTF
TRBJ2-7,TRBV4-2,CASSQDDSFYEQYF
-,TRBV7-2,CASSLAGPWDYEQYF
TRBJ2-5,TRBV9,CASSSLGQTLAETQYF
TRBJ2-5,TRBV6-5,CASSRGWGQETQYF
TRBJ2-3,TRBV4-1,CASSQPRDRRSTDTQYF
TRBJ2-7,TRBV7-9,CASSSRGQSHEQYF
-,TRBV4-3,CASSPGTSGSYEQYF
TRBJ2-7,TRBV6-5,CASMGGRHYEQYF
TRBJ1-2,TRBV2,CASGRATNYGYTF